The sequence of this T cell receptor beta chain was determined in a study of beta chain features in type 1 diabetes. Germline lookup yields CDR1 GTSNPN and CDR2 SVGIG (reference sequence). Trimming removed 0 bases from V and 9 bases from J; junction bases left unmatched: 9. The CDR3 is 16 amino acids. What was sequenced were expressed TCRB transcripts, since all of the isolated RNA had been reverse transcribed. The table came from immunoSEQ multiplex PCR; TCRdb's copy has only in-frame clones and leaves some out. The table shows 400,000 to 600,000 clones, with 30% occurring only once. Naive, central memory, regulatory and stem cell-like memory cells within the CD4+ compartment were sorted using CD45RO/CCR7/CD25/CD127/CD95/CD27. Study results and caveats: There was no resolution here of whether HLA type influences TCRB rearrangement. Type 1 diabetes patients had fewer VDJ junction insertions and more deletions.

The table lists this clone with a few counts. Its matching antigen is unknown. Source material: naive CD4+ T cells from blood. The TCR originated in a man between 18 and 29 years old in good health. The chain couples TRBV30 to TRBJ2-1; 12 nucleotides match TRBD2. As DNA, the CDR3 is TGTGCCTGGAGTGTGAGACTAGCGGGAGTGCAAAGTGAGCAGTTCTTC. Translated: CAWSVRLAGVQSEQFF.